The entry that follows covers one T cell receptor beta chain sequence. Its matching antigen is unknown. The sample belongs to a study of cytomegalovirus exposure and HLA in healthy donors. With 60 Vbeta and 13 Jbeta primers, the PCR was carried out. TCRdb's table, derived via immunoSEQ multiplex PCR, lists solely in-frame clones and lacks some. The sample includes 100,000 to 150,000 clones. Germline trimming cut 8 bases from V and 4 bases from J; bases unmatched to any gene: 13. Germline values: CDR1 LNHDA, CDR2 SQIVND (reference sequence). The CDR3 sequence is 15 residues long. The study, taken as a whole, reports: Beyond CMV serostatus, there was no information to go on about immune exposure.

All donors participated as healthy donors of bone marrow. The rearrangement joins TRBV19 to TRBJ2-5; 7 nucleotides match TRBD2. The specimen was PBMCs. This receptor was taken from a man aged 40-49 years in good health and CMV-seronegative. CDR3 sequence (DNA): TGTGCCAGTGCCCCCGCAGGGAGGGAAGGAGAGACCCAGTACTTC. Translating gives CASAPAGREGETQYF.